This TCR beta chain stems from a study of T cell repertoires in cytomegalovirus infection. CDR1 MGHRA and CDR2 YSYEKL come from the germline V gene. The CDR3 runs to 16 residues. The ends were cut back, 1 base at V and 14 bases at J, with 21 bases in the middle. TCRdb reanalysed the reads using MiXCR and keeps one entry per CDR3 protein. The table includes around 740,000 distinct CDR3 sequences, about 40% detected once. The receptor was derived from a human donor in good health (CMV status not recorded). Some clones in this sample may be carry-over from other donors' samples. Sequenced material: PBMCs. The chain employs TRBV4-1 and TRBJ1-6, with TRBD1 as a possible D gene (6 bases). In nucleotides, the CDR3 is TGCGCCAGCAGCCAAGGATTGGACAGAAGAGAAGGAACCCTCCACTTT. It yields the protein CASSQGLDRREGTLHF.